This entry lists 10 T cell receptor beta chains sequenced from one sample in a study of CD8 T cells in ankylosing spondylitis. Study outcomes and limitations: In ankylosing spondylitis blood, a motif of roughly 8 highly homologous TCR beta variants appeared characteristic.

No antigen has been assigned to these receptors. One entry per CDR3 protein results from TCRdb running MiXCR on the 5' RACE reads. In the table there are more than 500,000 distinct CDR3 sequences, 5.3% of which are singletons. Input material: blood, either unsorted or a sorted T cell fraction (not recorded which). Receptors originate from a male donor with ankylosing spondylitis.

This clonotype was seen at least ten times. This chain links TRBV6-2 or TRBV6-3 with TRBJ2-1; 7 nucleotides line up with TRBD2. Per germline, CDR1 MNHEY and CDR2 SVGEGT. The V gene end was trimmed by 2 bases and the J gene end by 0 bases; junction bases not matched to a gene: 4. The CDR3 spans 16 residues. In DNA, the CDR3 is TGTGCCAGCAGTTACCTGGCGGGGGTCTCCTACAATGAGCAGTTCTTC. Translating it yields CASSYLAGVSYNEQFF.

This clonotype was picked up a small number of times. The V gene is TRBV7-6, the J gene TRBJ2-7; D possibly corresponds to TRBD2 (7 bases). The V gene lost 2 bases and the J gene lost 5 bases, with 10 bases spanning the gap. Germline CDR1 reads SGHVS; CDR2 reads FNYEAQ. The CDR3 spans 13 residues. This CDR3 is CASSLRGANEQYF. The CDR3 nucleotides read TGTGCCAGCAGCTTACGGGGGGCCAACGAGCAGTACTTC.

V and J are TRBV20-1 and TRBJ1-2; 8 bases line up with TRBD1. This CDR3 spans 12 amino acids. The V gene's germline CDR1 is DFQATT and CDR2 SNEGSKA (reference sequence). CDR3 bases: TGCAAATCACGACAGGGGACCTATGGCTACACCTTC. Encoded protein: CKSRQGTYGYTF.

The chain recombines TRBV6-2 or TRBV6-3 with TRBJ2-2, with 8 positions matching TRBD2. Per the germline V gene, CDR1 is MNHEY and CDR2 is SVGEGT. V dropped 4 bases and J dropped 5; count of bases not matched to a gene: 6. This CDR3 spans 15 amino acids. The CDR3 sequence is CASSSREGVTGELFF. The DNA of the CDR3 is TGTGCCAGCAGTTCCCGGGAGGGGGTGACCGGGGAGCTGTTTTTT.

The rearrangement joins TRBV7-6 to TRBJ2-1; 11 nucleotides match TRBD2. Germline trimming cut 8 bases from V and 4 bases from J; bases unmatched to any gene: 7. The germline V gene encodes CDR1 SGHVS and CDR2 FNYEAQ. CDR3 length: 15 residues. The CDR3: CASSTSGGSYNEQFF. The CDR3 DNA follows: TGTGCCAGCTCTACTAGCGGGGGTTCGTACAATGAGCAGTTCTTC.

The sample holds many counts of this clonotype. Written as DNA, the CDR3 is TGTGCCAGCAGCCGAAGGGCGCGAGGCTACACCTTC. This translates into CASSRRARGYTF. V is TRBV3-1 and J is TRBJ1-2; D not resolved. Germline V gene sequence: CDR1 LGHDT, CDR2 YNNKEL (reference sequence). Trimming removed 4 bases from V and 8 bases from J, with 11 bases in between. The CDR3 is made up of 12 amino acids.

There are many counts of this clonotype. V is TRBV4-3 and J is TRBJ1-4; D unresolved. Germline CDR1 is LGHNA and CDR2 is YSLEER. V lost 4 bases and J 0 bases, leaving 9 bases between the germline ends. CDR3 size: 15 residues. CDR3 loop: CASSRGGATNEKLFF. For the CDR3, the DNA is TGCGCCAGCAGCCGGGGAGGAGCAACTAATGAAAAACTGTTTTTT.

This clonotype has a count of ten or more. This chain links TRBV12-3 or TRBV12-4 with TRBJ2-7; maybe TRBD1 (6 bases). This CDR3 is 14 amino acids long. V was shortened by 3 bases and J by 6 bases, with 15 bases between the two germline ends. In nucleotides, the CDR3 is TGTGCCAGCAGTTTGGGGGCGCGGGTACGCGAGCAGTACTTC. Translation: CASSLGARVREQYF.

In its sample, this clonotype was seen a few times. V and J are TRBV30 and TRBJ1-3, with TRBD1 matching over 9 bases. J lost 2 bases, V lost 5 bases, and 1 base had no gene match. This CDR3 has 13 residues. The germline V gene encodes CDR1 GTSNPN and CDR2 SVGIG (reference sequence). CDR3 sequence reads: CAWGQGPGNTIYF. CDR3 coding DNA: TGTGCCTGGGGACAGGGGCCTGGAAACACCATATATTTT.

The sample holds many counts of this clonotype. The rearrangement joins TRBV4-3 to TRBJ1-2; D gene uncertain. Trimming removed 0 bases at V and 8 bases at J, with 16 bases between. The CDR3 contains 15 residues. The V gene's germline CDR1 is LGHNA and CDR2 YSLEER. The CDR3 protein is CASSQDLGRSVGYTF. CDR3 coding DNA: TGCGCCAGCAGCCAAGATCTGGGGAGGTCGGTCGGCTACACCTTC.